These 22 T cell receptor beta chains share one sample of origin, sequenced in a study of radiotherapy plus CTLA-4 blockade in lung cancer. Generated by immunoSEQ multiplex PCR, the TCRdb table keeps only in-frame clones and is missing some. The profile shows approximately 57,000 clones, around 80% of them singletons. The sequencing used peripheral blood, collected from a patient treated with radiotherapy plus ipilimumab. The receptors originated from a human donor with non-small cell lung cancer whose response to radiotherapy plus ipilimumab could not be evaluated.

The chain carries TRBV6-6 and TRBJ2-1, with no clear D. With 5 bases removed from V and 4 bases from J, the gap between germline ends came to 6 bases. Germline-derived CDR1 and CDR2 are MNHNY and SVGAGI (reference sequence). This CDR3 comprises 12 residues. In DNA, the CDR3 is TGTGCCAGCAGTCCGCAGTACAATGAGCAGTTCTTC. It encodes CASSPQYNEQFF.

The J gene is TRBJ1-3, the V gene TRBV9; TRBD1 is a possible D gene (5 bases). Germline V CDR1 and CDR2: SGDLS, YYNGEE. Trimming left V 3 bases short and J 0 bases short, with 10 bases between. This CDR3 is built from 15 residues. The CDR3 loop is CASSAGVYSGNTIYF. The CDR3 coding sequence is TGTGCCAGCAGCGCGGGGGTTTACTCTGGAAACACCATATATTTT.

The J gene is TRBJ1-1, the V gene TRBV6-6; maybe TRBD1 (5 bases). V lost 1 base to trimming and J lost 2 bases, with 11 bases between them. Germline loops: CDR1 MNHNY, CDR2 SVGAGI (reference sequence). This CDR3 is 15 amino acids long. The CDR3 sequence: CASSYFLGPNTEAFF. CDR3 DNA: TGTGCCAGCAGTTACTTTCTGGGGCCCAACACTGAAGCTTTCTTT.

The chain combines TRBV5-1 with TRBJ1-1; the D is unclear. V lost 3 bases and J lost 4, with 10 bases in between. The germline CDR1 and CDR2 sequences are SGHRS and YFSETQ. The CDR3 contains 13 residues. The CDR3 sequence is CASSSAASTEAFF. The CDR3 nucleotides read TGCGCCAGCAGCTCCGCGGCGAGCACTGAAGCTTTCTTT.

The rearrangement links TRBV4-1 to TRBJ2-1, with D tentatively TRBD1 (5 bases). The CDR3 has 13 residues. Trimming removed 3 bases from V and 8 bases from J, with 11 bases in between. Germline assignment: CDR1 MGHRA and CDR2 YSYEKL. This CDR3 reads CASSHSTGDEQFF. DNA of the CDR3: TGCGCCAGCAGCCATAGTACAGGTGATGAGCAGTTCTTC.

The chain combines TRBV5-5 with TRBJ2-7; TRBD2 matches 10 bases. The CDR3 runs to 14 residues. V shed 2 bases, J shed 7 bases, and the junction held 6 bases outside the gene matches. Germline loops: CDR1 SGHKS, CDR2 YYEKEE (reference sequence). CDR3 sequence reads: CASSFRAGGGEQYF. CDR3 sequence (DNA): TGTGCCAGCAGCTTTCGAGCGGGGGGGGGAGAGCAGTACTTC. Variable domain in full (rest from reference TRBV5-5 and TRBJ2-7): DAGVTQSPTHLIKTRGQQVTLRCSPISGHKSVSWYQQVLGQGPQFIFQYYEKEERGRGNFPDRFSARQFPNYSSELNVNALLLGDSALYLCASSFRAGGGEQYFGPGTRLTVT.

The rearrangement joins TRBV7-8 to TRBJ1-5, with TRBD1 as a possible D gene (6 bases). Deletions cut 1 base from V and 5 bases from J, with 15 bases between. The V gene's germline CDR1 is SGHVS and CDR2 FQNEAQ. The length of the CDR3 is 16 residues. The CDR3 sequence is CASSLVLGQGYQPQHF. CDR3 in DNA: TGTGCCAGCAGCTTAGTTTTGGGGCAGGGGTATCAGCCCCAGCATTTT. The full variable domain, its missing parts supplied by reference TRBV7-8 and TRBJ1-5, is GAGVSQSPRYKVAKRGQDVALRCDPISGHVSLFWYQQALGQGPEFLTYFQNEAQLDKSGLPSDRFFAERPEGSVSTLKIQRTQQEDSAVYLCASSLVLGQGYQPQHFGDGTRLSIL.

This sequence joins TRBV10-1 and TRBJ2-5, with D possibly being TRBD2 (5 bases). Trimming cost V 2 bases and J 2 bases, with 12 bases left between them. This CDR3 is built from 15 residues. Germline V gene data show CDR1 as WNHNN and CDR2 as SYGVQD (reference sequence). The CDR3 sequence: CASSEEGRRQETQYF. The CDR3 nucleotides read TGCGCCAGCAGTGAGGAGGGAAGGCGACAAGAGACCCAGTACTTC.

The chain joins TRBV5-4 to TRBJ1-3; TRBD1 matches 7 bases. Germline V gene lookup returns CDR1 SGHNT and CDR2 YYREEE (reference sequence). J was trimmed by 2 bases and V by 3 bases; bases with no gene match: 5. This CDR3 has 15 residues. The CDR3 nucleotides are TGTGCCAGCAGCTCAGAAAGGGGGCCTGGAAACACCATATATTTT. Protein product: CASSSERGPGNTIYF. The full variable domain, in which reference TRBV5-4 and TRBJ1-3 provide the parts outside the CDR3, is ETGVTQSPTHLIKTRGQQVTLRCSSQSGHNTVSWYQQALGQGPQFIFQYYREEENGRGNFPPRFSGLQFPNYSSELNVNALELDDSALYLCASSSERGPGNTIYFGEGSWLTVV.

The V call is TRBV5-4, the J call TRBJ2-5; the D is unclear. This CDR3 is built from 11 residues. Germline V CDR1 and CDR2: SGHNT, YYREEE (reference sequence). V was trimmed by 1 base and J by 5 bases, leaving 3 bases between them. The CDR3 loop is CASSLSETQYF. CDR3 DNA sequence: TGTGCCAGCAGCTTGTCGGAGACCCAGTACTTC.

This clone appeared a few times. Here the CDR3 reads CASSARPGYEQYF. CDR3 DNA sequence: TGTGCCAGCAGTGCCAGACCGGGATACGAGCAGTACTTC. The gene calls are TRBV6-5 and TRBJ2-7, with TRBD2 as a possible D gene (5 bases). CDR3 size: 13 residues. The V end was cut by 5 bases, the J end by 4 bases, with 12 bases between. Germline lookup yields CDR1 MNHEY and CDR2 SVGAGI.

The V and J genes are TRBV12-5 and TRBJ2-5, with D hard to call. With 5 bases removed from V and 1 base from J, the gap between germline ends came to 8 bases. CDR1 LGHNT and CDR2 FRNRAP come from the germline V gene. The CDR3 consists of 13 residues. The CDR3: CASGPGSQETQYF. Here the CDR3 DNA reads TGTGCTAGTGGTCCAGGTTCCCAAGAGACCCAGTACTTC.

The rearrangement links TRBV10-3 to TRBJ2-1, with TRBD2 matching over 9 bases. CDR1 ENHRY and CDR2 SYGVKD come from the germline V gene. J lost 1 base, V lost 3 bases, and 13 bases had no gene match. The CDR3 sequence is 19 residues long. CDR3 nucleotide sequence: TGTGCCATCAGTGATCAAGGTAGCGGGGGTCCCAATTCCTACAATGAGCAGTTCTTC. Protein: CAISDQGSGGPNSYNEQFF.

This chain uses TRBV5-1 with TRBJ2-7; maybe TRBD2 (6 bases). The germline gives CDR1 SGHRS, CDR2 YFSETQ. This CDR3 region has 15 residues. V was clipped by 6 bases and J by 5 bases, with 21 bases between them. The CDR3: CASTPFAGPSDEQYF. CDR3 coding DNA: TGCGCCAGCACCCCCTTCGCGGGACCCTCGGACGAGCAGTACTTC.

The chain is built from TRBV5-1 and TRBJ1-2; no clear D. From germline, CDR1 is SGHRS and CDR2 YFSETQ. V was shortened by 0 bases and J by 0 bases, with 9 bases between the two germline ends. The CDR3 sequence is 15 residues long. This chain's CDR3 is CASSLAAGTNYGYTF. CDR3 DNA sequence: TGCGCCAGCAGCTTGGCCGCGGGGACTAACTATGGCTACACCTTC.

The gene calls are TRBV29-1 and TRBJ2-5; D remains unclear. The V end was cut by 0 bases, the J end by 4 bases, with 9 bases between. CDR1 is SQVTM and CDR2 is ANQGSEA in the germline V gene. The length of the CDR3 is 13 residues. CDR3 in DNA: TGCAGCGTTGAAGAACCATTCGGAGAGACCCAGTACTTC. Protein: CSVEEPFGETQYF.

The genes are TRBV11-2 and TRBJ1-1, with D unresolved. The CDR3 has 13 amino acids. Trimming took 3 bases from V and 8 from J, leaving 13 bases between them. The germline V gene encodes CDR1 SGHAT and CDR2 FQNNGV. CDR3 bases: TGTGCCAGCAGCTTCGTGGAGGCTAAGGAAGCTTTCTTT. It encodes CASSFVEAKEAFF.

The rearrangement links TRBV6-5 to TRBJ2-4, with D possibly TRBD1 on 5 matching bases. Germline V gene sequence: CDR1 MNHEY, CDR2 SVGAGI. V was trimmed by 2 bases and J by 6 bases, leaving 5 bases between them. The CDR3 is 12 amino acids. The CDR3 protein is CASSYRGNIQYF. In nucleotides, the CDR3 is TGTGCCAGCAGTTACAGGGGAAACATTCAGTACTTC.

This clone was found once. V usage is TRBV27 and J usage is TRBJ1-1, with D uncertain. This CDR3 has 15 amino acids. Deletions cut 6 bases from V and 0 bases from J, with 14 bases between. Germline-derived CDR1 and CDR2 are MNHEY and SMNVEV (reference sequence). CDR3 nucleotides: TGTGCCAGCAGGCTTAACGGCGGATTGAACACTGAAGCTTTCTTT. As protein: CASRLNGGLNTEAFF.

V usage is TRBV19 and J usage is TRBJ1-5, with TRBD1 matching 7 bases. J lost 11 bases, V lost 3 bases, and 16 bases had no gene match. The CDR3 totals 16 residues. The V gene's germline CDR1 is LNHDA and CDR2 SQIVND (reference sequence). CDR3 residues: CASSMGPGQVPGAQHF. The CDR3 DNA is TGTGCCAGTAGTATGGGGCCCGGACAGGTCCCGGGGGCCCAGCATTTT.

A single count supports this clone. The chain couples TRBV18 to TRBJ2-1; TRBD1 matches at 8 bases. The germline V gene has CDR1 KGHSH and CDR2 LQKENI. The ends lost 6 bases at V and 5 bases at J; junction bases unmatched: 9. CDR3 length: 15 amino acids. The CDR3 region is CASSQRTGTDNEQFF. The CDR3 coding sequence is TGTGCCAGCTCGCAGCGGACAGGGACGGACAATGAGCAGTTCTTC.

This clone counts as medium-sized. CDR3 protein: CASSFRTGNNQPQHF. In DNA form, the CDR3 reads TGTGCCAGCAGTTTTAGGACAGGGAACAATCAGCCCCAGCATTTT. This sequence joins TRBV28 and TRBJ1-5, with 8 positions matching TRBD1. CDR1 and CDR2 from the germline V gene are MDHEN and SYDVKM. V was pared by 3 bases and J by 3 bases, with 4 bases of the junction left unmatched. The CDR3 is made up of 15 amino acids.